Shown below are 5 T cell receptor beta chains from a single sample sequenced in a study of response to subunit inactivated influenza vaccine (dated 2018 in TCRdb). The library was prepared using RT-PCR. Instrument used: Illumina HiSeq 2500. TCRdb handled the public reads itself, with Q25 trimming in fastp and clone calling in MiXCR, and kept productive beta chains. Every CDR3 protein is listed once, alongside the most common genes and DNA of its rows. Here the sample has approximately 250,000 distinct CDR3 sequences; 9% to 15% occur a single time. The top ten clonotypes cover approximately 7.8% of the sample. The material was non-naive T cells sorted from PBMCs, obtained 14 to 15 days before vaccination. Read against the paper, the sample's cell subset or site label means: memory T cell fraction. The receptor set was obtained from a man in his fifties who received an inactivated influenza vaccine. Donor details come from another sample of the same person, matched by shared clones.

This clonotype appeared many times. The CDR3 reads CASSGTSGTGELFF. In DNA form, the CDR3 reads TGTGCCAGCAGTGGGACTAGCGGCACCGGGGAGCTGTTTTTT. This sequence joins TRBV7-3 and TRBJ2-2; 11 bases fit TRBD2. CDR1 is SGHTA, CDR2 FQGTGA, per germline. The CDR3 contains 14 residues. V was pared by 6 bases and J by 4 bases, with 1 base of the junction left unmatched.

The chain uses TRBV7-6 and TRBJ2-6, with 9 bases that match TRBD2. J gave up 0 bases and V 1 base, and 4 bases lay outside the gene matches. The germline V gene encodes CDR1 SGHVS and CDR2 FNYEAQ. This CDR3 contains 18 residues. CDR3 nucleotide sequence: TGTGCCAGCAGCTTAGAGTTAGCGGGGGACTCTGGGGCCAACGTCCTGACTTTC. As protein: CASSLELAGDSGANVLTF.

The chain uses TRBV5-1 and TRBJ2-1; 13 bases line up with TRBD2. The CDR3 runs to 15 residues. The V segment lost 4 bases and the J segment 5 bases; nucleotides outside the gene matches: 3. CDR1 SGHRS and CDR2 YFSETQ come from the germline V gene. The chain's CDR3 is CASSPGLAGNNEQFF. CDR3 DNA sequence: TGCGCCAGCAGCCCGGGACTAGCGGGGAACAATGAGCAGTTCTTC.

In its sample, this clonotype was seen many times. The genes are TRBV6-2 or TRBV6-3 and TRBJ1-2; a weak D match, TRBD1 (6 bases). Germline V CDR1 and CDR2: MNHEY, SVGEGT. The CDR3 spans 14 residues. V was shortened by 8 bases and J by 2 bases, with 15 bases between the two germline ends. CDR3: CASSFPQGNYGYTF. As DNA, the CDR3 is TGTGCCAGCTCCTTCCCCCAGGGGAACTATGGCTACACCTTC.

The chain employs TRBV30 and TRBJ2-5, with D perhaps being TRBD1 or TRBD2 (7 bases each). Germline V CDR1 and CDR2: GTSNPN, SVGIG (reference sequence). The CDR3 has 14 residues. The germline V and J ends were trimmed by 5 bases and 2 bases, with 15 bases remaining between them. The CDR3 DNA reads as TGTGCCTGGGGCAGGGGGGGGAGACAAGAGACCCAGTACTTC. Translation: CAWGRGGRQETQYF.